This TCR beta chain appears in the sequencing data of a study of molecular identifiers for immune sequencing clone quantification. Bulk TCR libraries were made with methods that had been previously described and with listed TCR primers. Via MiXCR, TCRdb re-called the PCR reads, giving one row per CDR3 protein. Among more than 550,000 distinct CDR3 sequences, approximately 24% were seen once, and the ten largest hold about 0.8%. The CDR3 sequence is 13 residues long. Looked up from germline, CDR1 is DFQATT and CDR2 is SNEGSKA (reference sequence). V was clipped by 7 bases and J by 0 bases, with 12 bases between them. Sorted naive CD8 T cells were those defined as CD8+CD4-CCR7+CD45RA+.

The specimen was naive CD8+ T cells from blood, with Jurkat cell RNA spiked in. As to subset: FACS-sorted CD8+CD4-CCR7+CD45RA+ naive T cells. The V and J genes are TRBV20-1 and TRBJ1-1; D remains ambiguous. The TCR originated in a human donor in good health. Some libraries in this study had Jurkat cell RNA spiked in. Here the CDR3 DNA reads TGCAGTGGAGTACGGATGATGAACACTGAAGCTTTCTTT. This translates into CSGVRMMNTEAFF.